The clone carrying this T cell receptor (beta chain) was detected a few times. Its antigen is not known. Expressed TCRB transcripts were sequenced after all isolated RNA was converted to cDNA. Data came from immunoSEQ multiplex PCR; TCRdb stores just in-frame clones and leaves some out. The data contain 330,000 or so clones, roughly 21% of them seen just once; the ten biggest clones take up 0.035% to 0.055%. This record belongs to a study of beta chain features in type 1 diabetes. Trimming took 3 bases from V and 0 from J; bases not matched to a gene: 4. Germline V gene sequence: CDR1 SGHDN, CDR2 FVKESK. The CDR3 spans 15 residues. Regarding the study as a whole: All four CD4+ subsets from Type 1 diabetes patients carried moderately but significantly shorter TCRB CDR3s.

By way of CD45RO/CCR7/CD25/CD127/CD95/CD27, the CD4+ regulatory, stem cell-like memory, central memory and naive cells were sorted. The chain employs TRBV14 and TRBJ1-1, with 7 positions matching TRBD1. The sequence was collected from a woman aged 18-29 years in good health. The sequencing sample was made of naive CD4+ T cells from blood. CDR3: CASSQQTGMNTEAFF. The CDR3 DNA is TGTGCCAGCAGCCAGCAGACAGGGATGAACACTGAAGCTTTCTTT.